This T cell receptor (beta chain) was sequenced during a study of cytomegalovirus exposure and HLA in healthy donors. The study's findings and limits: Further analysis was carried out later, and it showed several of the most significant clusters appearing linked to common viral pathogens. Among the CMV-associated chains, three were confirmed in vitro as specific for CMV antigens.

V was trimmed by 4 bases and J by 7 bases, leaving 12 bases between them. Germline-derived CDR1 and CDR2 are SGHRS and YFSETQ. The CDR3 spans 13 residues. Primers included in the PCR were 60 Vbeta and 13 Jbeta primers. Assay used: immunoSEQ multiplex PCR; TCRdb lists only in-frame clones, some missing. The table includes roughly 90,000 clones, roughly 77% detected once. About this clone itself: What it binds is unknown.

V gene TRBV5-1 combines with J gene TRBJ1-5; TRBD1 is a possible D gene (5 bases). The sequence was obtained from a man aged 30 to 45 in good health and CMV-seronegative. The material sequenced was PBMCs. The CDR3 spells CASSRDSDQPQHF. The DNA of the CDR3 is TGCGCCAGCAGCAGAGACAGCGACCAGCCCCAGCATTTT.